This T cell receptor beta chain comes out of a study of cytomegalovirus exposure and HLA in healthy donors. This clone was seen just once. What it binds is unknown. Vbeta (60) and Jbeta (13) primers were used in the PCR. In the original processing: In a later analysis, of around 83 million unique beta chains, about 11 million appeared in at least two donors. This table comes from immunoSEQ multiplex PCR, and its TCRdb copy is limited to in-frame clones, with some not included. That table gives V, J and clone size, and the DNA gave D and trimming. In the table there are 150,000 to 200,000 clones, 70% to 85% of which are singletons. The ends were cut back, 2 bases at V and 2 bases at J, with 12 bases in the middle. The CDR3 runs 15 residues. Germline lookup yields CDR1 MGHRA and CDR2 YSYEKL. Study observations and caveats: A later analysis associated 16,951 TCR beta sequences with HLA alleles at a 0.05 false discovery rate. What a later analysis reportedly showed was that an Asian-associated ancestry cluster had fewer N-insertions than the approximately 670-donor mean. With later analysis, a missense DCLRE1C variant became linked to TCR beta V- and J-gene trimming.

This clonotype was obtained from a man aged 50-59 years in good health and CMV-seropositive. The gene calls are TRBV4-1 and TRBJ1-1; possible D gene TRBD1, 5 bases. Source material: PBMCs. The CDR3 sequence: CASSQQDRVNTEAFF. CDR3 in DNA: TGCGCCAGCAGCCAACAAGACAGAGTCAACACTGAAGCTTTCTTT.